The 25 T cell receptor beta chains below come from one sample, sequenced in a study of T cell changes during pregnancy in multiple sclerosis (dated by TCRdb to between 2019 and 2020). The library was obtained by the immunoSEQ multiplex PCR assay. TCRdb obtained this table from immuneACCESS and retained in-frame rearrangements with V and J assigned. These tables miss some clones; where compared with another copy, unresolved V genes account for less than half of the shortfall, and the remainder is unexplained. The sample table shows 60,000 to 70,000 clones, and more than 75% are seen once. Less than 1.5% of the sample lies in the top ten. The specimen comprised peripheral blood, sampled in the third trimester of pregnancy. Receptors were obtained from a female donor in good health, enrolled as a control in a pregnancy study.

The chain carries TRBV19 and TRBJ1-3, with a weak D call TRBD1 (6 bases). The V and J ends lost 4 bases and 8 bases respectively, with 21 bases between them. Looked up from germline, CDR1 is LNHDA and CDR2 is SQIVND (reference sequence). This CDR3 has 16 amino acids. DNA of the CDR3: TGTGCCAGTAGTACCCGGGACAACTTTGTCAGGGACACCATATATTTT. Residues: CASSTRDNFVRDTIYF.

The chain employs TRBV4-2 and TRBJ2-3; 7 bases are shared with TRBD2. Germline loops: CDR1 LGHNA, CDR2 YNFKEQ. With 4 bases clipped from V and 1 base from J, the junction kept 8 bases outside the gene matches. The CDR3 contains 16 residues. CDR3 sequence reads: CASSPLSRGGTDTQYF. The CDR3 nucleotides read TGTGCCAGCAGCCCCCTCTCTCGGGGGGGCACAGATACGCAGTATTTT.

The V and J genes are TRBV6-5 and TRBJ2-2; D unclear. The CDR3 consists of 12 residues. Deletions cut 4 bases from V and 7 bases from J, with 7 bases between. Germline V gives CDR1 MNHEY, CDR2 SVGAGI. The CDR3 sequence is CASSLSVGELFF. The CDR3 bases are TGTGCCAGCAGTTTATCCGTCGGGGAGCTGTTTTTT.

The chain couples TRBV30 to TRBJ2-2, with D possibly being TRBD1 (5 bases). Trimming took off 7 bases at V and 4 bases at J, with 13 bases between the two ends. Germline CDR1 is GTSNPN and CDR2 is SVGIG (reference sequence). The CDR3 is 13 residues long. The CDR3 here is CASKQGTTGELFF. Here the CDR3 DNA reads TGTGCCTCAAAGCAGGGAACCACCGGGGAGCTGTTTTTT.

The chain joins TRBV4-2 to TRBJ2-3, with 13 bases aligning to TRBD2. In germline, CDR1 is LGHNA, CDR2 YNFKEQ. This CDR3 comprises 17 residues. V lost 5 bases, J lost 3 bases, and 8 bases stayed unmatched. This CDR3 reads CASSTRLLAGGTDTQYF. CDR3 nucleotides: TGTGCCAGCAGCACCCGTCTACTAGCGGGGGGGACAGATACGCAGTATTTT.

This chain connects TRBV25-1 to TRBJ1-1; the D is unclear. The CDR3 extends over 14 amino acids. The germline V and J ends were trimmed by 2 bases and 8 bases, with 15 bases remaining between them. CDR1 and CDR2 from the germline V gene are MGHDK and SYGVNS. As DNA, the CDR3 is TGTGCCAGCAGTGAAGTAGGCTCTCTAGCAGAAGCTTTCTTT. It specifies CASSEVGSLAEAFF.

This chain joins TRBV10-3 and TRBJ2-1; maybe TRBD2 (6 bases). V lost 5 bases and J 10 bases, leaving 12 bases between the germline ends. Germline V gene sequence: CDR1 ENHRY, CDR2 SYGVKD. The CDR3 extends over 12 amino acids. Here the CDR3 DNA reads TGTGCCATCAGTCCCCAGCTAGCGGAGCAGTTCTTC. Translating gives CAISPQLAEQFF.

The genes are TRBV7-8 and TRBJ2-7; D possibly corresponds to TRBD1 (5 bases). Germline V gene sequence: CDR1 SGHVS, CDR2 FQNEAQ. The CDR3 loop spans 16 amino acids. V was clipped by 5 bases and J by 0 bases, with 17 bases between them. The CDR3 DNA sequence: TGTGCCAGCAGCGCCCGGAACACAGGACGCTCCTACGAGCAGTACTTC. This translates into CASSARNTGRSYEQYF.

The V and J genes are TRBV28 and TRBJ2-1, with D possibly being TRBD1 (5 bases). This CDR3 region has 14 residues. The V gene lost 6 bases and the J gene lost 4 bases, with 13 bases spanning the gap. In germline, CDR1 is MDHEN, CDR2 SYDVKM. CDR3 amino acids: CASRLRTQYNEQFF. In DNA, the CDR3 is TGTGCCAGCAGATTGAGGACACAGTACAATGAGCAGTTCTTC.

This clone appeared a single time. The chain couples TRBV15 to TRBJ2-7; a possible D gene is TRBD1 (6 bases). Germline V lookup: CDR1 LNHNV, CDR2 YYDKDF (reference sequence). The CDR3 totals 12 residues. The CDR3 spells CAQGRAVYEQYF. The DNA for the CDR3 is TGTGCTCAGGGGCGGGCTGTCTACGAGCAGTACTTC.

This chain connects TRBV6-5 to TRBJ2-5, with 10 bases aligning to TRBD2. Germline trimming cut 5 bases from V and 7 bases from J; bases unmatched to any gene: 7. This CDR3 is built from 14 residues. In germline, CDR1 is MNHEY, CDR2 SVGAGI. The CDR3 spells CASSTGASGGTQYF. CDR3 nucleotide sequence: TGTGCCAGCAGTACCGGGGCTAGCGGGGGGACCCAGTACTTC.

This rearrangement joins TRBV19 to TRBJ2-5; perhaps TRBD1 as D (6 bases). The CDR3 has 16 residues. With 5 bases removed from V and 5 bases from J, the gap between germline ends came to 21 bases. Germline-derived CDR1 and CDR2 are LNHDA and SQIVND (reference sequence). The CDR3 nucleotides are TGTGCCAGTAGTCTTCTATCCGGGACACCGTCGGAGACCCAGTACTTC. Translating gives CASSLLSGTPSETQYF. Full variable domain (outside the CDR3, taken from reference TRBV19 and TRBJ2-5): DGGITQSPKYLFRKEGQNVTLSCEQNLNHDAMYWYRQDPGQGLRLIYYSQIVNDFQKGDIAEGYSVSREKKESFPLTVTSAQKNPTAFYLCASSLLSGTPSETQYFGPGTRLLVL.

The rearrangement joins TRBV10-3 to TRBJ1-5; D not certain. Germline CDR1 and CDR2: ENHRY and SYGVKD. The CDR3 has 15 residues. Trimming left V 8 bases short and J 1 base short, with 15 bases between. CDR3 residues: CAIGGEGRSNQPQHF. The DNA for the CDR3 is TGTGCCATCGGCGGCGAGGGAAGAAGCAATCAGCCCCAGCATTTT.

This clone occurred once. The V and J genes are TRBV28 and TRBJ2-2, with 7 bases aligning to TRBD1. The CDR3 is 12 amino acids. V lost 8 bases, J lost 6 bases, and 3 bases stayed unmatched. The germline gives CDR1 MDHEN, CDR2 SYDVKM. In DNA form, the CDR3 reads TGTGCCAGCCACAGGGGTGCCGGGGAGCTGTTTTTT. It translates to CASHRGAGELFF.

J is TRBJ2-7 and V is TRBV18; a possible D gene is TRBD2 (7 bases). CDR1 is KGHSH, CDR2 LQKENI, per germline. This CDR3 has 16 amino acids. Trimming shortened V by 5 bases and J by 4 bases, and 21 bases separated the two germline ends. The DNA for the CDR3 is TGTGCCAGCTCATCGCGGGATCGGGGGGCGCGGTACGAGCAGTACTTC. Amino acid sequence: CASSSRDRGARYEQYF. Full variable domain (rest looked up from reference TRBV18 and TRBJ2-7): NAGVMQNPRHLVRRRGQEARLRCSPMKGHSHVYWYRQLPEEGLKFMVYLQKENIIDESGMPKERFSAEFPKEGPSILRIQQVVRGDSAAYFCASSSRDRGARYEQYFGPGTRLTVT.

The chain carries TRBV25-1 and TRBJ2-3; D might be TRBD2 (6 bases). Germline loops: CDR1 MGHDK, CDR2 SYGVNS. Trimming cost V 6 bases and J 6 bases, with 19 bases left between them. This CDR3 contains 15 residues. CDR3 DNA: TGTGCCAGCAGACCACGAGGGGTGGGGGGTGATACGCAGTATTTT. This codes for CASRPRGVGGDTQYF.

In DNA form, the CDR3 reads TGTGCCTCCCGACAGGGCACCTCCTACAATGAGCAGTTCTTC. Translated, it gives CASRQGTSYNEQFF. This chain joins TRBV30 and TRBJ2-1; the match to TRBD1 covers 7 bases. Germline CDR1 reads GTSNPN; CDR2 reads SVGIG (reference sequence). The CDR3 contains 14 residues. Trimming at V came to 7 bases and at J to 0 bases, leaving 6 bases not matched to a gene.

The chain is built from TRBV19 and TRBJ2-7, with 7 nucleotides matching TRBD1. Trimming cost V 6 bases and J 3 bases; bases outside gene matches: 8. CDR3 size: 14 residues. Germline V gene data show CDR1 as LNHDA and CDR2 as SQIVND (reference sequence). The CDR3 reads CASSSTGSLYEQYF. For the CDR3, the DNA is TGTGCCAGTAGCTCGACAGGGTCACTCTACGAGCAGTACTTC.

The gene calls are TRBV28 and TRBJ2-3; TRBD2 matches at 9 bases. Germline trimming cut 6 bases from V and 6 bases from J; bases unmatched to any gene: 10. Germline V gives CDR1 MDHEN, CDR2 SYDVKM. The CDR3 contains 15 residues. The CDR3 loop is CASSFMGSGGDTQYF. The CDR3, as DNA: TGTGCCAGCAGCTTTATGGGTAGCGGGGGCGATACGCAGTATTTT. The variable domain in full, with the rest retrieved from reference TRBV28 and TRBJ2-3, is DVKVTQSSRYLVKRTGEKVFLECVQDMDHENMFWYRQDPGLGLRLIYFSYDVKMKEKGDIPEGYSVSREKKERFSLILESASTNQTSMYLCASSFMGSGGDTQYFGPGTRLTVL.

The rearrangement uses TRBV18 and TRBJ2-1, with D perhaps matching TRBD1 (6 bases). The germline CDR1 and CDR2 sequences are KGHSH and LQKENI. The CDR3 has 15 amino acids. Trimming shortened V by 1 base and J by 8 bases, and 15 bases separated the two germline ends. CDR3 sequence reads: CASSPLLGQTDEQFF. The CDR3 nucleotides are TGTGCCAGCTCACCACTACTAGGACAGACCGATGAGCAGTTCTTC.

In this sample, this clone turned up a few times. J is TRBJ1-1 and V is TRBV30; perhaps TRBD1 as D (5 bases). This CDR3 has 12 residues. Germline V gene sequence: CDR1 GTSNPN, CDR2 SVGIG (reference sequence). V was pared by 7 bases and J by 8 bases, with 17 bases between. This CDR3 is CALWGSRVEAFF. CDR3 bases: TGTGCCTTGTGGGGTAGCAGGGTGGAAGCTTTCTTT.

The V gene is TRBV6-6, the J gene TRBJ2-7; 8 nucleotides line up with TRBD1. The CDR3 is 13 residues long. The germline V gene encodes CDR1 MNHNY and CDR2 SVGAGI (reference sequence). The J segment lost 3 bases and the V segment lost 4 bases, leaving 2 bases of the junction unmatched. As DNA, the CDR3 is TGTGCCAGCAGTTCCGGGACAGGCTACGAGCAGTACTTC. It specifies CASSSGTGYEQYF.

V is TRBV5-4 and J is TRBJ2-3, with 9 bases aligning to TRBD2. The germline V gene encodes CDR1 SGHNT and CDR2 YYREEE (reference sequence). The ends lost 0 bases at V and 5 bases at J; junction bases unmatched: 7. The CDR3 is made up of 16 amino acids. The CDR3 spells CASSLEGRGGVDTQYF. CDR3 DNA sequence: TGTGCCAGCAGCTTGGAGGGGCGGGGGGGCGTAGATACGCAGTATTTT.

A few counts support this clone. CDR3 amino acids: CASKTVQGHTEAFF. The CDR3 region has the DNA TGTGCCAGCAAGACTGTACAGGGGCACACTGAAGCTTTCTTT. V is TRBV6-4 and J is TRBJ1-1; 7 bases align to TRBD1. The CDR3 extends over 14 amino acids. Germline CDR1 MRHNA, CDR2 SNTAGT. The trim removed 7 bases at V and 3 bases at J, leaving 8 bases unmatched.

Only one count was recorded for this clone. This rearrangement joins TRBV6-5 to TRBJ2-2, with a possible D match to TRBD1 (5 bases). Germline assignment: CDR1 MNHEY and CDR2 SVGAGI. The CDR3 loop spans 13 amino acids. Trimming stripped 5 bases from V and 3 bases from J, with 7 bases between. DNA of the CDR3: TGTGCCAGCAGTATCAGGGACACCGGGGAGCTGTTTTTT. As protein: CASSIRDTGELFF.